One and the same sample provided the 23 T cell receptor beta chains below, sequenced in a study of blood T cell repertoires in COVID-19. Profiled with immunoSEQ multiplex PCR; TCRdb holds only in-frame clones, not every one. Among fewer than 60,000 clones listed, more than 70% were seen once. The sequencing input was peripheral blood. The source is a man aged 55-75 years with acute or convalescent COVID-19.

The chain is built from TRBV6-5 and TRBJ2-5; TRBD2 aligns across 7 bases. This CDR3 region has 14 residues. CDR1 is MNHEY, CDR2 SVGAGI, per germline. V was clipped by 6 bases and J by 5 bases; unmatched bases: 9. In DNA form, the CDR3 reads TGTGCCAGCAGCCTACCATGGGAGGGGGAGACCCAGTACTTC. This sequence encodes CASSLPWEGETQYF.

This clone was counted a single time. The CDR3 coding sequence is TGTGCCAGCAGGCCTGACAGGAGCTCCTATAATTCACCCCTCCACTTT. Translating gives CASRPDRSSYNSPLHF. The rearrangement joins TRBV2 to TRBJ1-6; tentative D call: TRBD1 (6 bases). The germline V gene encodes CDR1 SNHLY and CDR2 FYNNEI. The ends were cut back, 6 bases at V and 0 bases at J, with 12 bases in the middle. The CDR3 is 16 amino acids.

The V gene is TRBV28, the J gene TRBJ2-6, with TRBD1 as a possible D gene (6 bases). V was shortened by 4 bases and J by 0 bases, with 13 bases between the two germline ends. The CDR3 covers 17 residues. The germline V gene has CDR1 MDHEN and CDR2 SYDVKM. CDR3: CASSSPGQNSGANVLTF. In DNA, the CDR3 is TGTGCCAGCAGTTCCCCAGGACAGAACTCTGGGGCCAACGTCCTGACTTTC.

The chain uses TRBV2 and TRBJ2-5; D gene ambiguous. Germline V gene lookup returns CDR1 SNHLY and CDR2 FYNNEI. The CDR3 sequence is 14 residues long. V lost 0 bases, J lost 4 bases, and 9 bases lay in between. CDR3 coding DNA: TGTGCCAGCAGTGAAGCTAGCCTGCCAGAGACCCAGTACTTC. This gives the protein CASSEASLPETQYF.

J is TRBJ2-3 and V is TRBV18, with D hard to call. The CDR3 is 14 residues long. Germline-derived CDR1 and CDR2 are KGHSH and LQKENI. Deletions cut 2 bases from V and 0 bases from J, with 6 bases between. Written as DNA, the CDR3 is TGTGCCAGCTCACCAAAGGAGAGCACAGATACGCAGTATTTT. Translation: CASSPKESTDTQYF.

The J gene is TRBJ1-4, the V gene TRBV4-1; D is ambiguous. V was pared by 5 bases and J by 0 bases, with 13 bases between. Germline assignment: CDR1 MGHRA and CDR2 YSYEKL. The CDR3 covers 16 residues. The CDR3 bases are TGCGCCAGCAGCGCACTCGGTCCCACAACTAATGAAAAACTGTTTTTT. Protein product: CASSALGPTTNEKLFF.

This chain connects TRBV19 to TRBJ1-1; D gene uncertain. In germline, CDR1 is LNHDA, CDR2 SQIVND (reference sequence). Trimming stripped 5 bases from V and 2 bases from J, with 15 bases between. The CDR3 has 15 residues. The CDR3 DNA follows: TGTGCCAGTAGTCCCCAGCCGGGGTCAAACACTGAAGCTTTCTTT. Translation: CASSPQPGSNTEAFF.

In its sample, this clone was seen a few times. This rearrangement joins TRBV14 to TRBJ2-7; D is possibly TRBD2 (5 bases). Germline lookup yields CDR1 SGHDN and CDR2 FVKESK. V lost 4 bases, J lost 3 bases, and 19 bases lay in between. The CDR3 has 16 amino acids. The CDR3 reads CASSPVTWYGGYEQYF. DNA for the CDR3: TGTGCCAGCAGCCCCGTTACCTGGTACGGAGGCTACGAGCAGTACTTC.

The genes are TRBV27 and TRBJ2-3; 14 nucleotides align to TRBD2. Germline assignment: CDR1 MNHEY and CDR2 SMNVEV (reference sequence). This CDR3 comprises 15 residues. Losses at the gene ends were 7 bases for V and 3 bases for J; bases not matched to a gene: 3. The CDR3 spells CASTGLAGVTDTQYF. The CDR3 nucleotides read TGTGCCAGCACGGGACTAGCGGGAGTTACAGATACGCAGTATTTT.

V is TRBV10-3 and J is TRBJ1-5; TRBD1 is a possible D gene (5 bases). This CDR3 contains 13 residues. Germline CDR1 and CDR2: ENHRY and SYGVKD. Trimming pared 2 bases from V and 7 bases from J, leaving 9 bases between. CDR3: CAISEGQGQPQHF. CDR3 sequence (DNA): TGTGCCATCAGTGAGGGGCAGGGCCAGCCCCAGCATTTT.

This clone is medium-sized (0.01 to 0.1%) in the sample. This chain connects TRBV9 to TRBJ1-2, with 7 bases fitting TRBD1. Germline assignment: CDR1 SGDLS and CDR2 YYNGEE. The CDR3 runs to 13 residues. V lost 3 bases to trimming and J lost 4 bases; unmatched junction nucleotides: 3. CDR3 DNA sequence: TGTGCCAGCAGCGCCGGGACAGCCTATGGCTACACCTTC. Amino acids: CASSAGTAYGYTF.

This clone was counted between two and nine times. The chain joins TRBV2 to TRBJ1-5, with D possibly TRBD1 on 6 matching bases. V was clipped by 6 bases and J by 4 bases, with 10 bases between them. Germline V lookup: CDR1 SNHLY, CDR2 FYNNEI. The CDR3 loop spans 13 amino acids. CDR3 loop: CASRRDNNQPQHF. CDR3 bases: TGTGCCAGCAGACGGGACAATAATCAGCCCCAGCATTTT.

The chain joins TRBV4-1 to TRBJ2-3; D might be TRBD2 (7 bases). Germline CDR1 reads MGHRA; CDR2 reads YSYEKL. CDR3 size: 21 residues. Deletions cut 3 bases from V and 5 bases from J, with 33 bases between. DNA of the CDR3: TGCGCCAGCAGCCAGCTACCGGGGGGCTTGAAGTATAGCCCGTCTTTAGATACGCAGTATTTT. It encodes CASSQLPGGLKYSPSLDTQYF.

The chain has TRBV6-6 and TRBJ2-7; TRBD2 aligns across 9 bases. This CDR3 region has 15 residues. Germline CDR1 MNHNY, CDR2 SVGAGI (reference sequence). V lost 0 bases and J lost 6; bases outside the gene matches: 6. The CDR3 DNA reads TGTGCCAGCAGTTACTCCGGCGGGAGGGCGTCCGAGCAGTACTTC. It translates to CASSYSGGRASEQYF.

The chain combines TRBV6-6 with TRBJ1-1, with 7 bases matching TRBD1. Germline CDR1 is MNHNY and CDR2 is SVGAGI (reference sequence). The CDR3 totals 14 residues. With 0 bases clipped from V and 5 bases from J, the junction kept 3 bases outside the gene matches. The DNA for the CDR3 is TGTGCCAGCAGTTACTCGACAGGGACAACTGAAGCTTTCTTT. This encodes CASSYSTGTTEAFF.

This chain connects TRBV27 to TRBJ2-3; no clear D gene. V lost 3 bases and J 9 bases, leaving 19 bases between the germline ends. The CDR3 is 15 residues long. CDR1 and CDR2 (germline): MNHEY, SMNVEV (reference sequence). The CDR3 protein is CASSFPPPRQKTQYF. CDR3 nucleotides: TGTGCCAGCAGTTTCCCCCCTCCCCGACAAAAAACGCAGTATTTT.

The table lists this clone with a few counts. The CDR3 loop reads CSVGGHLYKGYTF. CDR3 bases: TGCAGCGTTGGCGGTCACCTGTACAAAGGCTACACCTTC. V usage is TRBV29-1 and J usage is TRBJ1-2; D is undetermined. V dropped 4 bases and J dropped 8 bases, with 17 bases sitting between them. Germline V gene data show CDR1 as SQVTM and CDR2 as ANQGSEA. The CDR3 is made up of 13 amino acids.

The rearrangement links TRBV6-4 to TRBJ2-3; 10 bases are shared with TRBD1. Germline V lookup: CDR1 MRHNA, CDR2 SNTAGT. J lost 1 base, V lost 6 bases, and 4 bases had no gene match. The CDR3 sequence is 15 residues long. The CDR3 nucleotides are TGTGCCAGCAGCTCCGGGACAGGGGGCACAGATACGCAGTATTTT. Amino acid sequence: CASSSGTGGTDTQYF.

V is TRBV28 and J is TRBJ2-7; 8 bases match TRBD1. CDR1 MDHEN and CDR2 SYDVKM come from the germline V gene. The trim removed 5 bases at V and 4 bases at J, leaving 4 bases unmatched. The CDR3 sequence is 13 residues long. CDR3 loop: CASSGGQVYEQYF. CDR3 bases: TGTGCCAGCAGTGGGGGACAGGTATACGAGCAGTACTTC.

The chain combines TRBV4-1 with TRBJ1-5; TRBD1 aligns across 7 bases. This CDR3 is 17 amino acids long. Germline lookup yields CDR1 MGHRA and CDR2 YSYEKL. V trimming: 0 bases; J trimming: 7 bases; junction bases outside the gene matches: 12. CDR3 sequence reads: CASSQETGTVENQPQHF. CDR3 nucleotides: TGCGCCAGCAGCCAAGAGACCGGGACAGTGGAAAACCAGCCCCAGCATTTT.

Only a few counts were recorded for this clone. The V and J genes are TRBV28 and TRBJ1-6, with 8 positions matching TRBD1. Germline V CDR1 and CDR2: MDHEN, SYDVKM. This CDR3 is built from 15 residues. V lost 5 bases to trimming and J lost 8 bases; unmatched junction nucleotides: 8. In nucleotides, the CDR3 is TGTGCCAGCAGTCCGACAGGGGCCCGCTATTCACCCCTCCACTTT. This encodes CASSPTGARYSPLHF.

This clone was recorded only once. This chain's CDR3 is CASSPPRGMNTEAFF. The CDR3 nucleotides are TGTGCCAGCAGCCCACCTAGGGGCATGAACACTGAAGCTTTCTTT. The V and J genes are TRBV7-6 and TRBJ1-1; weak D call: TRBD1 (5 bases). Germline V CDR1 and CDR2: SGHVS, FNYEAQ. V was clipped by 5 bases and J by 0 bases, with 13 bases between them. The length of the CDR3 is 15 residues.

The chain couples TRBV28 to TRBJ2-7; a possible D gene is TRBD2 (5 bases). V shed 5 bases and J shed 2 bases, with 13 bases lying between them. CDR1 MDHEN and CDR2 SYDVKM come from the germline V gene. CDR3 length: 14 amino acids. The CDR3 nucleotides read TGTGCCAGCAGTCCGGCCGGGATTACCTACGAGCAGTACTTC. It specifies CASSPAGITYEQYF. Complete variable domain (other parts from reference TRBV28 and TRBJ2-7): DVKVTQSSRYLVKRTGEKVFLECVQDMDHENMFWYRQDPGLGLRLIYFSYDVKMKEKGDIPEGYSVSREKKERFSLILESASTNQTSMYLCASSPAGITYEQYFGPGTRLTVT.